This entry lists 28 T cell receptor beta chains sequenced from one sample in a study of blood T cell repertoires in COVID-19. TCRdb's table, derived via immunoSEQ multiplex PCR, lists solely in-frame clones and lacks some. This table holds around 43,000 clones, about 86% found once. What was sequenced was peripheral blood. Receptors were obtained from a man aged 50-60 years in a cohort sampled during active COVID-19.

Only one count was recorded for this clone. This sequence joins TRBV6-2 or TRBV6-3 and TRBJ1-4, with D tentatively TRBD1 (5 bases). V was clipped by 3 bases and J by 4 bases, with 12 bases between them. The CDR3 runs 15 residues. Per the germline V gene, CDR1 is MNHEY and CDR2 is SVGEGT. As DNA, the CDR3 is TGTGCCAGCAGTTATACAGGATTCTTTAATGAAAAACTGTTTTTT. It codes for CASSYTGFFNEKLFF.

V and J are TRBV12-3 or TRBV12-4 and TRBJ2-5; D is unresolved. The ends were cut back, 6 bases at V and 5 bases at J, with 10 bases in the middle. CDR3 length: 12 residues. CDR3 coding DNA: TGTGCCAGCAGCTATTACGGGGAGACCCAGTACTTC. Residues: CASSYYGETQYF.

This clone was seen a few times. For the CDR3, the DNA is TGTGCCAGCAGTGAAGGTGTGCGGGGGCCATGGAATGAGCAGTTCTTC. Translation gives CASSEGVRGPWNEQFF. V is TRBV6-1 and J is TRBJ2-1; possibly TRBD2 for D (7 bases). V lost 1 base to trimming and J lost 7 bases, with 17 bases between them. There are 16 residues in the CDR3. The germline V gene encodes CDR1 MNHNS and CDR2 SASEGT.

The chain carries TRBV27 and TRBJ2-3; 9 bases agree with TRBD1. The ends lost 6 bases at V and 6 bases at J; junction bases unmatched: 10. The CDR3 contains 15 residues. Germline V gives CDR1 MNHEY, CDR2 SMNVEV (reference sequence). The CDR3 reads CASRHRDRVFDTQYF. The CDR3 nucleotides read TGTGCCAGCAGGCACCGGGACAGGGTCTTTGATACGCAGTATTTT.

This chain links TRBV27 with TRBJ1-2; possible D gene TRBD1, 6 bases. CDR1 is MNHEY and CDR2 is SMNVEV in the germline V gene (reference sequence). The CDR3 totals 18 residues. Trimming removed 3 bases from V and 3 bases from J, with 23 bases in between. The CDR3 here is CASSFHPQGGDWHYGYTF. The CDR3 coding sequence is TGTGCCAGCAGTTTTCACCCTCAAGGGGGAGACTGGCACTATGGCTACACCTTC.

V and J are TRBV19 and TRBJ2-7; D is possibly TRBD1 (6 bases). Germline V gene data show CDR1 as LNHDA and CDR2 as SQIVND (reference sequence). CDR3 size: 13 residues. V lost 6 bases to trimming and J lost 3 bases, with 12 bases between them. DNA of the CDR3: TGTGCCAGTAGAGGGATAGGGGGCTACGAGCAGTACTTC. Its protein is CASRGIGGYEQYF. Drawing the rest from reference TRBV19 and TRBJ2-7, the complete variable domain is DGGITQSPKYLFRKEGQNVTLSCEQNLNHDAMYWYRQDPGQGLRLIYYSQIVNDFQKGDIAEGYSVSREKKESFPLTVTSAQKNPTAFYLCASRGIGGYEQYFGPGTRLTVT.

V is TRBV7-9 and J is TRBJ1-1, with 12 bases matching TRBD1. V was pared by 6 bases and J by 3 bases, with 5 bases of the junction left unmatched. The CDR3 sequence is 15 residues long. The V gene's germline CDR1 is SEHNR and CDR2 FQNEAQ (reference sequence). CDR3 sequence: CASSRGTGGDTEAFF. CDR3 coding DNA: TGTGCCAGCAGTAGGGGGACAGGGGGCGACACTGAAGCTTTCTTT. Supplemented by reference TRBV7-9 and TRBJ1-1, the full variable domain reads DTGVSQNPRHKITKRGQNVTFRCDPISEHNRLYWYRQTLGQGPEFLTYFQNEAQLEKSRLLSDRFSAERPKGSFSTLEIQRTEQGDSAMYLCASSRGTGGDTEAFFGQGTRLTVV.

The chain's CDR3 is CASTLGKEAGEQYF. The CDR3 nucleotides read TGTGCCAGCACCTTAGGGAAGGAGGCGGGCGAGCAGTACTTC. The J gene is TRBJ2-7, the V gene TRBV6-6; TRBD2 might be the D (5 bases). The length of the CDR3 is 14 residues. The germline V and J ends were trimmed by 7 bases and 6 bases, with 19 bases remaining between them. Per germline, CDR1 MNHNY and CDR2 SVGAGI (reference sequence).

This chain connects TRBV11-3 to TRBJ2-3; 11 bases map to TRBD2. Germline loops: CDR1 SGHNT, CDR2 YENEEA. The CDR3 is made up of 16 amino acids. V lost 3 bases and J lost 2; bases outside the gene matches: 4. As DNA, the CDR3 is TGTGCCAGCAGCTTGATAGCGGGGGGGAACACAGATACGCAGTATTTT. Amino acid sequence: CASSLIAGGNTDTQYF.

The chain has TRBV5-6 and TRBJ2-5; 8 bases fit TRBD1. In germline, CDR1 is SGHDT, CDR2 YYEEEE. The V gene end was trimmed by 0 bases and the J gene end by 4 bases; junction bases not matched to a gene: 11. This CDR3 has 17 amino acids. As DNA, the CDR3 is TGTGCCAGCAGCTTGGCCTTCAGGGGGCGTCGGGGAGAGACCCAGTACTTC. Its translation is CASSLAFRGRRGETQYF.

The V gene is TRBV4-1, the J gene TRBJ1-3, with D possibly being TRBD1 (6 bases). V lost 7 bases and J lost 1, with 11 bases in between. CDR3 length: 14 residues. Germline V lookup: CDR1 MGHRA, CDR2 YSYEKL. The DNA for the CDR3 is TGCGCCAGCACCCCTACAGGGTCTGGAAACACCATATATTTT. This translates into CASTPTGSGNTIYF.

The V and J genes are TRBV5-6 and TRBJ2-2; D is uncertain. V lost 4 bases and J 1 base, leaving 14 bases between the germline ends. Germline V gene lookup returns CDR1 SGHDT and CDR2 YYEEEE. CDR3 size: 16 residues. The CDR3 sequence: CASSPDFERNTGELFF. CDR3 sequence (DNA): TGTGCCAGCAGCCCCGACTTCGAGCGGAACACCGGGGAGCTGTTTTTT.

The chain uses TRBV6-5 and TRBJ2-5, with 8 bases fitting TRBD1. Trimming cost V 8 bases and J 2 bases; bases outside gene matches: 7. The CDR3 contains 14 residues. Germline V lookup: CDR1 MNHEY, CDR2 SVGAGI. Here the CDR3 reads CASREGQVQETQYF. The CDR3 DNA reads TGTGCCAGCCGAGAGGGACAGGTACAAGAGACCCAGTACTTC.

The chain carries TRBV10-3 and TRBJ1-4, with 7 nucleotides matching TRBD1. The CDR3 extends over 13 amino acids. The germline V gene has CDR1 ENHRY and CDR2 SYGVKD. V shed 10 bases and J 6 bases; nucleotides not matched to a gene: 8. This CDR3 is CATNDRVDEKLFF. DNA of the CDR3: TGTGCCACCAACGACAGGGTCGATGAAAAACTGTTTTTT.

The chain links TRBV4-1 to TRBJ1-5, with TRBD1 as a possible D gene (6 bases). CDR3 length equals 18 residues. Trimming left V 4 bases short and J 0 bases short, with 19 bases between. Germline V CDR1 and CDR2: MGHRA, YSYEKL. The CDR3 region is CASSLAPLDRNSNQPQHF. DNA of the CDR3: TGCGCCAGCAGCCTAGCTCCGTTGGACAGAAATAGCAATCAGCCCCAGCATTTT.

The chain has TRBV7-9 and TRBJ1-2, with 7 bases aligning to TRBD1. Germline lookup yields CDR1 SEHNR and CDR2 FQNEAQ (reference sequence). The V segment lost 6 bases and the J segment 3 bases; nucleotides outside the gene matches: 7. The CDR3 extends over 14 amino acids. The CDR3 DNA follows: TGTGCCAGCAGGTCAGATACAGGGGACTATGGCTACACCTTC. Its protein is CASRSDTGDYGYTF.

This rearrangement joins TRBV13 to TRBJ2-7; D perhaps matches TRBD1 (5 bases). V lost 1 base and J 2 bases, leaving 12 bases between the germline ends. CDR1 and CDR2 from the germline V gene are PRHDT and FYEKMQ (reference sequence). The CDR3 spans 15 residues. The CDR3 here is CASSLEGAPAYEQYF. DNA for the CDR3: TGTGCCAGCAGCTTAGAAGGGGCTCCCGCCTACGAGCAGTACTTC.

The rearrangement uses TRBV7-3 and TRBJ2-2; TRBD1 agrees at 8 bases. V lost 3 bases, J lost 1 base, and 1 base stayed unmatched. The CDR3 consists of 15 residues. Germline CDR1 and CDR2: SGHTA and FQGTGA. The CDR3 bases are TGTGCCAGCAGCTTTGGGACAGGGAACACCGGGGAGCTGTTTTTT. This encodes CASSFGTGNTGELFF. The whole variable domain, remainder taken from reference TRBV7-3 and TRBJ2-2, is GAGVSQTPSNKVTEKGKYVELRCDPISGHTALYWYRQSLGQGPEFLIYFQGTGAADDSGLPNDRFFAVRPEGSVSTLKIQRTERGDSAVYLCASSFGTGNTGELFFGEGSRLTVL.

The chain recombines TRBV7-9 with TRBJ2-4; 7 bases align to TRBD1. The CDR3 is made up of 17 amino acids. Germline V lookup: CDR1 SEHNR, CDR2 FQNEAQ (reference sequence). After removal of 5 bases from V and 7 bases from J, the junction contained 17 bases not matched to a gene. For the CDR3, the DNA is TGTGCCAGCAGCCGAACCACAGGGGTGGGCCCCTTCAACATTCAGTACTTC. This codes for CASSRTTGVGPFNIQYF.

This chain joins TRBV3-1 (or the pseudogene TRBV3-2) and TRBJ2-1; 10 bases are a match to TRBD2. CDR3 length equals 20 residues. Germline CDR1 and CDR2: LGHDT and YNNKEL (reference sequence). J was trimmed by 6 bases and V by 4 bases; bases with no gene match: 21. The CDR3 sequence is CASSPALGQREGRSPNEQFF. CDR3 bases: TGTGCCAGCAGCCCAGCCCTGGGCCAGCGGGAGGGCCGGTCCCCCAATGAGCAGTTCTTC.

This chain uses TRBV7-6 with TRBJ2-7, with TRBD2 identical over 7 bases. Trimming removed 5 bases from V and 1 base from J; junction bases left unmatched: 8. CDR1 and CDR2 from the germline V gene are SGHVS and FNYEAQ. The CDR3 has 15 residues. CDR3 region: CASSRGWGGSYEQYV. In DNA form, the CDR3 reads TGTGCCAGCAGCCGAGGCTGGGGGGGATCCTACGAGCAGTACGTC.

The rearrangement links TRBV5-4 to TRBJ1-1; tentative D call: TRBD1 (6 bases). Looked up from germline, CDR1 is SGHNT and CDR2 is YYREEE (reference sequence). This CDR3 spans 15 amino acids. Trimming cost V 0 bases and J 5 bases, with 14 bases left between them. This chain's CDR3 is CASSLVGGLRTEAFF. The CDR3 DNA reads as TGTGCCAGCAGCTTGGTGGGGGGGCTGCGGACTGAAGCTTTCTTT.

The chain recombines TRBV4-1 with TRBJ2-1; no clear D. V shed 2 bases and J shed 6 bases, with 11 bases lying between them. The CDR3 length is 14 residues. Germline CDR1 reads MGHRA; CDR2 reads YSYEKL. The CDR3 spells CASSQYDSSNEQFF. DNA for the CDR3: TGCGCCAGCAGCCAATACGACTCTTCCAATGAGCAGTTCTTC.

The chain combines TRBV6-1 with TRBJ2-7, with 8 positions matching TRBD2. V trimming: 0 bases; J trimming: 2 bases; junction bases outside the gene matches: 3. This CDR3 spans 15 amino acids. Germline V gives CDR1 MNHNS, CDR2 SASEGT. The CDR3 here is CASSEASGLAYEQYF. The CDR3 nucleotides read TGTGCCAGCAGTGAAGCGTCGGGACTAGCCTACGAGCAGTACTTC.

The chain carries TRBV21-1 and TRBJ2-7; the DNA was not used to check the table's D call, TRBD2. TRBV21-1 is a known pseudogene. The CDR3 spans 15 residues. CDR3 nucleotide sequence: TGTGCCAGCAGCGGAGGACTAGCGACGCACTACGAGCAGTACGTC. This codes for CASSGGLATHYEQYV.

This rearrangement joins TRBV29-1 to TRBJ1-2; D perhaps matches TRBD1 (5 bases). CDR1 SQVTM and CDR2 ANQGSEA come from the germline V gene. V gave up 3 bases and J gave up 7 bases, with 15 bases separating them. The CDR3 runs 13 residues. The CDR3 DNA reads as TGCAGCGTTGACCGCACCCGGCAGGGTGGCTACACCTTC. Encoded protein: CSVDRTRQGGYTF. Full variable domain (remainder filled in from reference TRBV29-1 and TRBJ1-2): SAVISQKPSRDICQRGTSLTIQCQVDSQVTMMFWYRQQPGQSLTLIATANQGSEATYESGFVIDKFPISRPNLTFSTLTVSNMSPEDSSIYLCSVDRTRQGGYTFGSGTRLTVV.

V is TRBV18 and J is TRBJ1-1, with unresolved D. This CDR3 contains 11 residues. Looked up from germline, CDR1 is KGHSH and CDR2 is LQKENI. Trimming shortened V by 5 bases and J by 6 bases, and 7 bases separated the two germline ends. The CDR3, as DNA: TGTGCCAGCTCATACAGAGCTGAAGCTTTCTTT. It specifies CASSYRAEAFF. The full variable domain, with the rest looked up from reference TRBV18 and TRBJ1-1, is NAGVMQNPRHLVRRRGQEARLRCSPMKGHSHVYWYRQLPEEGLKFMVYLQKENIIDESGMPKERFSAEFPKEGPSILRIQQVVRGDSAAYFCASSYRAEAFFGQGTRLTVV.

The gene calls are TRBV18 and TRBJ2-7; TRBD1 matches 8 bases. This CDR3 is 14 amino acids long. Germline V gives CDR1 KGHSH, CDR2 LQKENI. V was clipped by 4 bases and J by 5 bases; unmatched bases: 7. The CDR3 nucleotides are TGTGCCAGCTCACGAGACAGGGGAAACCACGAGCAGTACTTC. Protein sequence: CASSRDRGNHEQYF.